The rows below give T cell receptor beta chains drawn from one sample of a study of OX40 agonist ivuxolimab in advanced cancers. Clones were sequenced by immunoSEQ multiplex PCR, and TCRdb holds only the in-frame ones, with some missing. This table holds over 50,000 clones, 65% to 90% found once. The specimen comprised CD4+ or CD8+ T cells sorted from blood, sampled in a trial of the OX40 agonist ivuxolimab. Source of these receptors: an adult with an advanced solid tumor such as melanoma, head and neck, liver or kidney cancer. Both conserved end residues are part of each CDR3. The order of the fields is clone size, D gene, V gene, J gene, CDR3 DNA, CDR3 protein. A D gene is named only where the DNA matches it firmly. Clone size is given for some rows only: seen once, a few or many times, or a class if the clone is expanded.

clone_size: -; d_call: -; v_call: TRBV5-1; j_call: TRBJ1-5; cdr3_nt: TGCGCCAGCAGCCCCGGTCCCAGGGCTCCCAATCAGCCCCAGCATTTT; cdr3_aa: CASSPGPRAPNQPQHF
clone_size: few; d_call: TRBD2; v_call: TRBV11-2; j_call: TRBJ2-7; cdr3_nt: TGTGCCAGCACCGACCGACTAGCGGGACCCTACGAGCAGTACTTC; cdr3_aa: CASTDRLAGPYEQYF
clone_size: -; d_call: TRBD1; v_call: TRBV7-3; j_call: TRBJ2-7; cdr3_nt: TGTGCCAGCAGCCGGGACAGCCTCTCCTACGAGCAGTACTTC; cdr3_aa: CASSRDSLSYEQYF
clone_size: -; d_call: TRBD1; v_call: TRBV5-1; j_call: TRBJ1-5; cdr3_nt: TGCGCCAGCAGCCCGTCGGGACAGGGGAGCCAGCCCCAGCATTTT; cdr3_aa: CASSPSGQGSQPQHF
clone_size: -; d_call: -; v_call: TRBV6-1; j_call: TRBJ1-2; cdr3_nt: TGTGCCAGCAGTGGGAGAGACCGACAGGATCTCTATGGCTACACCTTC; cdr3_aa: CASSGRDRQDLYGYTF
clone_size: -; d_call: -; v_call: TRBV19; j_call: TRBJ2-2; cdr3_nt: TGTGCCAGTAGTATAGGAAGGGGGGGTGTAAGGGCCGGGGAGCTGTTTTTT; cdr3_aa: CASSIGRGGVRAGELFF
clone_size: few; d_call: -; v_call: TRBV5-6; j_call: TRBJ2-2; cdr3_nt: TGTGCCAGCAGCTTGGGGGAGACGAGACGTTACACCGGGGAGCTGTTTTTT; cdr3_aa: CASSLGETRRYTGELFF
clone_size: -; d_call: -; v_call: TRBV19; j_call: TRBJ1-2; cdr3_nt: TGTGCCAGTAGTATAGGGGGCAGGACATCTAACTATGGCTACACCTTC; cdr3_aa: CASSIGGRTSNYGYTF
clone_size: -; d_call: -; v_call: TRBV29-1; j_call: TRBJ2-1; cdr3_nt: TGCAGCGCTACGACGGGAGACAATGAGCAGTTCTTC; cdr3_aa: CSATTGDNEQFF
clone_size: -; d_call: -; v_call: TRBV2; j_call: TRBJ2-4; cdr3_nt: TGTGCCAGCAGTCCCCGGGGAGGGGGAGGTATAAACATTCAGTACTTC; cdr3_aa: CASSPRGGGGINIQYF
clone_size: -; d_call: -; v_call: TRBV18; j_call: TRBJ2-5; cdr3_nt: TGTGCCAGCTCACCACAATTGGCAGAAGAGACCCAGTACTTC; cdr3_aa: CASSPQLAEETQYF
clone_size: -; d_call: TRBD2; v_call: TRBV15; j_call: TRBJ2-7; cdr3_nt: TGTGCCACCAGCAGAGACAGTGGACTAGCCGAGCAGTACTTC; cdr3_aa: CATSRDSGLAEQYF